The text below deals with one TCR beta chain. Its binding antigen is unknown. Qualities for individual bases were not recorded, and no much larger clone is one base off. Trimming leaves V shorter by 4 bases and J shorter by 9 bases, with the junction holding 12 bases beyond the gene matches. CDR1 MDHEN and CDR2 SYDVKM are derived from the germline V gene. Measured from the cysteine to the phenylalanine, the CDR3 is 15 residues long. Of the read, only the CDR3 DNA is kept; its 45 bases are in frame from base 1. The sample comes from a study of cytotoxic CD8 clonotypes in ibrutinib-treated CLL (dated by TCRdb to the early 2020s). Notes on the research overall: The cohort was composed of about 10 relapsed/refractory and roughly 15 treatment-naive patients; IGHV unmutated status was identified in some 17 patients. Partial responses were observed in about 25 patients and complete responses in 2; after a median follow-up of around 68 months, remission was maintained in approximately 14 patients and progression was observed in some twelve. Response samples were taken after a median of approximately 12 months on treatment, ranging from about 6 to 40 months. Samples averaged approximately 260,000 productive templates and more than 85,000 productive rearrangements. Longitudinal samples were obtainable from about 30% of the roughly 90 participants in the trial. Cryopreserved peripheral blood mononuclear cells were collected at three points: before therapy, at response, and at either sustained remission or disease progression. Every remission and progressive disease sample was obtained while ibrutinib was still being received by the patients. Results and caveats for the whole study, not just this receptor: Sampling times were not matched between sustained-remission and progressing patients, and lymph node repertoires were not studied. At baseline, clonality was higher than in age-matched healthy donors and showed a strong correlation with circulating CD8+ T-cell counts. Public clonotypes were rare and either contracted or stayed stable during treatment, and the rise in clonality at ibrutinib response reflected the expansion of private clonotypes. Clonality increased at ibrutinib response, stayed stable in sustained remission, and fell back toward baseline at progression.

A MiSeq instrument was used for deep resolution sequencing, which targeted depths ranging from 1 in 1 million up to 1 in 200,000 T cells, with coverage averaging 10x for each clonotype. The immunoSEQ hsTCRB Kit was used to generate the TCR beta libraries. Concerning the study's data processing: The data were analyzed with ImmunoSEQ Analyzer and ImmunoSEQ Data Assistant, and V, D and J gene assignments followed IMGT definitions. Clonality, which ranges from 0 to 1, was calculated as one minus the normalized Shannon entropy of productive rearrangement frequencies. Public clonotype analysis was restricted to overrepresented clonotypes comprising at least 0.05% of each patient's repertoire. Fewer than 15 age-matched healthy donor repertoires from immuneACCESS served as clonality controls. TCRdb holds this immuneACCESS table with in-frame rearrangements only. Some clones are missing; in checked studies, unresolved V genes explain under half, and the rest has no known cause. V and J calls and clone size are as listed in that table; D and trimming were resolved from the DNA. This sample lists hundreds of thousands of clones; just under 80% were detected once. The ten largest make up over 10% of the sample.

The intended sense of this specimen's time point label: 12 months on ibrutinib. For TCR beta library preparation, around 2.2 micrograms of genomic DNA was extracted from cryopreserved PBMCs. Longitudinal blood samples from CLL patients receiving ibrutinib monotherapy were subjected to high-throughput TCR beta sequencing. The patients took part in an open-label, single-center phase 2 trial of ibrutinib monotherapy. The V and J segments used are TRBV28 and TRBJ2-5; TRBD2 lines up with 9 middle nucleotides. The material sequenced was PBMCs, taken after 12 months of ibrutinib treatment. This TCR was recovered from a human donor with chronic lymphocytic leukemia. CDR3 loop: CASSSTGTSRGAQYF. The nucleotide sequence reads TGTGCCAGCAGTTCAACAGGGACTAGCAGGGGGGCCCAGTACTTC.